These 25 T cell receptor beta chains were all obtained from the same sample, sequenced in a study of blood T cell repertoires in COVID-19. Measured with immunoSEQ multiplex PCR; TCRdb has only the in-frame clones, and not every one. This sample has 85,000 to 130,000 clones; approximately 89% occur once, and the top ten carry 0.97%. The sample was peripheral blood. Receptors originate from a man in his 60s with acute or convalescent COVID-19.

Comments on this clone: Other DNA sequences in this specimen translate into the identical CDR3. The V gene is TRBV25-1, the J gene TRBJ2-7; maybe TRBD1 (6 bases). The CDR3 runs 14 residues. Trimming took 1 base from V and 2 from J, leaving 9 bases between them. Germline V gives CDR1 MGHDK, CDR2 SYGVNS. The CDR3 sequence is CASSEWTETYEQYF. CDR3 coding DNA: TGTGCCAGCAGTGAATGGACAGAGACCTACGAGCAGTACTTC.

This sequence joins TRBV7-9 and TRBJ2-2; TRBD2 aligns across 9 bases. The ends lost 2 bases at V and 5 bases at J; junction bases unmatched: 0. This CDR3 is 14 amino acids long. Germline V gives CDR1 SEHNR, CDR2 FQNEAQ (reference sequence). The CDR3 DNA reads TGTGCCAGCAGCTTAACTAGCGGGACCGGGGAGCTGTTTTTT. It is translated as CASSLTSGTGELFF.

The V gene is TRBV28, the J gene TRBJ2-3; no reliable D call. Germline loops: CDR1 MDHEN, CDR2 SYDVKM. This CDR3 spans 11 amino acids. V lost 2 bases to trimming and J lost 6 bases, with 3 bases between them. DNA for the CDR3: TGTGCCAGCAGTTTAGGCGATACGCAGTATTTT. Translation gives CASSLGDTQYF.

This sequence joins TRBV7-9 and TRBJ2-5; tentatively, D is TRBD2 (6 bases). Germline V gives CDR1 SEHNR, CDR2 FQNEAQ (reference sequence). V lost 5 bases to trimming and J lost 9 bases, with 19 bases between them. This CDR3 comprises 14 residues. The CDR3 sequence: CASSPSGPPGAQYF. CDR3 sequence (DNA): TGTGCCAGCAGCCCGTCCGGACCTCCGGGGGCCCAGTACTTC.

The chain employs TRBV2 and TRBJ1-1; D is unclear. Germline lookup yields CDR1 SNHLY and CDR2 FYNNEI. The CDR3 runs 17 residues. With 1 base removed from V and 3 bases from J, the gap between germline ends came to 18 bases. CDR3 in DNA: TGTGCCAGCAGTGAAGAGTCGGTCAGGTTCCCGGACACTGAAGCTTTCTTT. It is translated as CASSEESVRFPDTEAFF.

CDR3 in DNA: TGTGCCAGCAGGGCAGGGGCCAACGAGCAGTACGTC. Translated, it gives CASRAGANEQYV. This chain links TRBV28 with TRBJ2-7, with D tentatively TRBD1 (6 bases). CDR3 size: 12 residues. V was trimmed by 6 bases and J by 5 bases, leaving 11 bases between them. Germline CDR1 is MDHEN and CDR2 is SYDVKM.

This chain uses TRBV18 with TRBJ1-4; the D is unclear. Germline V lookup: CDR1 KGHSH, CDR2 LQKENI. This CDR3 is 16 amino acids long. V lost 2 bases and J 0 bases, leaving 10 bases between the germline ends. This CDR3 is CASSPVVLATNEKLFF. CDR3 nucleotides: TGTGCCAGCTCACCAGTCGTCTTAGCAACTAATGAAAAACTGTTTTTT.

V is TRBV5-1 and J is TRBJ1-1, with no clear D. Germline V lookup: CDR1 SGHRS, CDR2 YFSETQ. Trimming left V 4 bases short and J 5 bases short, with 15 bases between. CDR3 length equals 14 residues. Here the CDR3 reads CASSAGISSTEAFF. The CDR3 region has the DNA TGCGCCAGCAGCGCGGGGATATCATCTACTGAAGCTTTCTTT.

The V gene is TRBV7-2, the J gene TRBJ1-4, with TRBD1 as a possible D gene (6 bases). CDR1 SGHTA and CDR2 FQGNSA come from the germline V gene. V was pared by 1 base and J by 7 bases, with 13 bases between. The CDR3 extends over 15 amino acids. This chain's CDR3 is CASSLDGGAGEKLFF. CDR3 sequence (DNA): TGTGCCAGCAGCTTAGATGGGGGCGCGGGTGAAAAACTGTTTTTT.

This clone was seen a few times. The CDR3 loop reads CASSQTGTGELFF. CDR3 sequence (DNA): TGTGCCAGCAGTCAGACAGGCACCGGGGAGCTGTTTTTT. This chain uses TRBV27 with TRBJ2-2, with D perhaps TRBD1 (6 bases). Looked up from germline, CDR1 is MNHEY and CDR2 is SMNVEV (reference sequence). The CDR3 covers 13 residues. V shed 5 bases and J shed 4 bases, with 8 bases lying between them.

This CDR3 reads CASSLDWGGSIPYNEQFF. In nucleotides, the CDR3 is TGTGCCAGCAGCTTAGATTGGGGGGGCAGTATCCCCTACAATGAGCAGTTCTTC. The chain combines TRBV11-3 with TRBJ2-1, with D perhaps matching TRBD2 (7 bases). The CDR3 length is 18 residues. Germline V gives CDR1 SGHNT, CDR2 YENEEA. V gave up 0 bases and J gave up 2 bases, with 17 bases separating them.

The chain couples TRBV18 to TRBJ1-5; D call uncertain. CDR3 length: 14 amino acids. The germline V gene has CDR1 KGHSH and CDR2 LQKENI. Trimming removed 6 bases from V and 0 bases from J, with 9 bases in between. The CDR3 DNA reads TGTGCCAGCTCCCGAGAAAATAGCAATCAGCCCCAGCATTTT. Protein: CASSRENSNQPQHF.

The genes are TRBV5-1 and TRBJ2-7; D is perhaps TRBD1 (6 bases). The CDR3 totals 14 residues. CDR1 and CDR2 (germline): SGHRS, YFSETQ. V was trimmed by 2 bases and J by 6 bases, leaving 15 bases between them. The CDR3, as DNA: TGCGCCAGCAGCTTCCGGACTCAAGGGGGCGAGCAGTACTTC. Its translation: CASSFRTQGGEQYF.

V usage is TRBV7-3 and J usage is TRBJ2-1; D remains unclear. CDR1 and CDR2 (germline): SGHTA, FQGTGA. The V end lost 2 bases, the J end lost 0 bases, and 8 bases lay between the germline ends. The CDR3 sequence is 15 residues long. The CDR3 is CASSLEPGSYNEQFF. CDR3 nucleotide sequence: TGTGCCAGCAGCTTAGAGCCCGGCTCCTACAATGAGCAGTTCTTC. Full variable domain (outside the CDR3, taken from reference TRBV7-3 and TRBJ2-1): GAGVSQTPSNKVTEKGKYVELRCDPISGHTALYWYRQSLGQGPEFLIYFQGTGAADDSGLPNDRFFAVRPEGSVSTLKIQRTERGDSAVYLCASSLEPGSYNEQFFGPGTRLTVL.

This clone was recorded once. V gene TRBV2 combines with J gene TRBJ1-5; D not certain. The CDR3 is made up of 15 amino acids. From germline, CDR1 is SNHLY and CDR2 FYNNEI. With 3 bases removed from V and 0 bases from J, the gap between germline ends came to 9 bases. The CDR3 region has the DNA TGTGCCAGCAGTGACCCTGTGAGTAGCAATCAGCCCCAGCATTTT. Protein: CASSDPVSSNQPQHF.

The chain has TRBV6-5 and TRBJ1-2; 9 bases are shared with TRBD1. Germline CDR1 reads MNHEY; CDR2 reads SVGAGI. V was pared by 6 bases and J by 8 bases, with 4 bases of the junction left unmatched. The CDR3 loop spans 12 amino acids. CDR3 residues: CASRRTGEGYTF. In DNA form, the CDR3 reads TGTGCCAGCAGGAGGACAGGGGAAGGCTACACCTTC.

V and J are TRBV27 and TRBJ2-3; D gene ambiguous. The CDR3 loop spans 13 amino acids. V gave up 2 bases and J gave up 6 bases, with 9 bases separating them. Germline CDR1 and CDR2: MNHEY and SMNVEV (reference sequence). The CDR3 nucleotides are TGTGCCAGCAGTTTACCAGACACCGATACGCAGTATTTT. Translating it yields CASSLPDTDTQYF.

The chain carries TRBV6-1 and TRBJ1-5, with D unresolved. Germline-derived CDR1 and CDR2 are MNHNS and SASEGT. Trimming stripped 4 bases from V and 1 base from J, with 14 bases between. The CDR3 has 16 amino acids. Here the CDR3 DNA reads TGTGCCAGCAGTGCCACCGGGTCAAGGAGCAATCAGCCCCAGCATTTT. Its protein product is CASSATGSRSNQPQHF.

The CDR3 nucleotides are TGTGCCAGCAGCCTCGGACAGAGCTACGAGCAGTACGTC. It encodes CASSLGQSYEQYV. The gene calls are TRBV5-6 and TRBJ2-7; D possibly corresponds to TRBD1 (6 bases). The germline V gene has CDR1 SGHDT and CDR2 YYEEEE. V was shortened by 4 bases and J by 3 bases, with 11 bases between the two germline ends. The CDR3 loop spans 13 amino acids.

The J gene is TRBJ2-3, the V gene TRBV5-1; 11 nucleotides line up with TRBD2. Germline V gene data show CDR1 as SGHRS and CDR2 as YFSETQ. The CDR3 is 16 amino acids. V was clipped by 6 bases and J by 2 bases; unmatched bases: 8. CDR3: CASTQLAGGPTDTQYF. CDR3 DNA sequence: TGCGCCAGCACCCAATTAGCGGGAGGGCCCACAGATACGCAGTATTTT. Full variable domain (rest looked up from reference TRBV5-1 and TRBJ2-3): KAGVTQTPRYLIKTRGQQVTLSCSPISGHRSVSWYQQTPGQGLQFLFEYFSETQRNKGNFPGRFSGRQFSNSRSEMNVSTLELGDSALYLCASTQLAGGPTDTQYFGPGTRLTVL.

DNA of the CDR3: TGTGCCACCAGTGATTCGCTGACAGGGAACTATGGCTACACCTTC. Residues: CATSDSLTGNYGYTF. J is TRBJ1-2 and V is TRBV24-1; 7 bases align to TRBD1. Per germline, CDR1 KGHDR and CDR2 SFDVKD. The length of the CDR3 is 15 residues. J gave up 2 bases and V 2 bases, and 4 bases lay outside the gene matches.

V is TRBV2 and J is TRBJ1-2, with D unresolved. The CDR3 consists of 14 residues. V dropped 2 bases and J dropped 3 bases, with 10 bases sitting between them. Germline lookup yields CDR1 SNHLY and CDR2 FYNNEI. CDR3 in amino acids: CASSESREYYGYTF. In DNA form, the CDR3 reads TGTGCCAGCAGTGAATCGCGGGAATACTATGGCTACACCTTC.

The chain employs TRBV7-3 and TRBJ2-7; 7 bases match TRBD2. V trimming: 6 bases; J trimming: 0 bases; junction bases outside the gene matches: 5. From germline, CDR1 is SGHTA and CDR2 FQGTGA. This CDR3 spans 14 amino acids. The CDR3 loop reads CASSQWGGSYEQYF. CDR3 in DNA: TGTGCCAGCAGTCAGTGGGGGGGCTCCTACGAGCAGTACTTC. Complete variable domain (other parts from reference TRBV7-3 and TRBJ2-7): GAGVSQTPSNKVTEKGKYVELRCDPISGHTALYWYRQSLGQGPEFLIYFQGTGAADDSGLPNDRFFAVRPEGSVSTLKIQRTERGDSAVYLCASSQWGGSYEQYFGPGTRLTVT.

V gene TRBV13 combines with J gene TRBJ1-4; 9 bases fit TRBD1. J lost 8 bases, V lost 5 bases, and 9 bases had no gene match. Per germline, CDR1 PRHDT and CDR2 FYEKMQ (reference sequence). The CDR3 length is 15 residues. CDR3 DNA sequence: TGTGCCAGCAGCCCAGGAGGACAGGGGCGGGAAAAACTGTTTTTT. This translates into CASSPGGQGREKLFF.

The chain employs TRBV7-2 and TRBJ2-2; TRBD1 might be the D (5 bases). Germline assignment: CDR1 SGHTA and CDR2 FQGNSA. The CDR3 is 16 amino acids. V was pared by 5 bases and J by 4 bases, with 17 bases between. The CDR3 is CASSPRQPPSTGELFF. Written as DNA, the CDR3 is TGTGCCAGCAGCCCCCGACAGCCCCCGAGCACCGGGGAGCTGTTTTTT.